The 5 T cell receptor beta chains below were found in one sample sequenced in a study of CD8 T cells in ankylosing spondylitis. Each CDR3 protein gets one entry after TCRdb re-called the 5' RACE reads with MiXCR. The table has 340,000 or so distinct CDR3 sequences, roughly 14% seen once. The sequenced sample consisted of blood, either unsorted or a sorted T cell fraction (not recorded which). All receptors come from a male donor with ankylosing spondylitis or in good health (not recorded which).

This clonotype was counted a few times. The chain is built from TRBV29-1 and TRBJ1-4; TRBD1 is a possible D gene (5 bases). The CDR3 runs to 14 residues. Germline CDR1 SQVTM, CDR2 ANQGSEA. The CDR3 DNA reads TGCAGTACCCGTCGGGGGACTGATAATGAAAAACTGTTTTTT. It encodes CSTRRGTDNEKLFF.

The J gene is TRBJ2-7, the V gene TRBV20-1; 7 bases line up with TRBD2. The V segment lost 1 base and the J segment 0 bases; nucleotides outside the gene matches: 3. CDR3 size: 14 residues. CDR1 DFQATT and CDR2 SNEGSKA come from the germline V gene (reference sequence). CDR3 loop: CSARAGRGSYEQYF. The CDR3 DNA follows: TGCAGTGCTAGAGCTGGGAGGGGCTCCTACGAGCAGTACTTC.

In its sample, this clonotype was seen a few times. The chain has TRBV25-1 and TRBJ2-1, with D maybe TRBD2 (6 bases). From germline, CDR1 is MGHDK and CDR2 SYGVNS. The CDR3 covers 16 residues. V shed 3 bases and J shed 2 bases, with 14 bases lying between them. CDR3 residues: CASSESTSPPYNEQFF. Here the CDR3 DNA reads TGTGCCAGCAGTGAGTCGACTAGTCCCCCCTACAATGAGCAGTTCTTC.

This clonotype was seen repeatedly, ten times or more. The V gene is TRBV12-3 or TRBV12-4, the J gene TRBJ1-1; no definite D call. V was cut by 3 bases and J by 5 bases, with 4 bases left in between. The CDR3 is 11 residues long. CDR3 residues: CASSLSTEAFF. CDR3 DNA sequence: TGTGCCAGCAGTTTGAGTACTGAAGCTTTCTTT.

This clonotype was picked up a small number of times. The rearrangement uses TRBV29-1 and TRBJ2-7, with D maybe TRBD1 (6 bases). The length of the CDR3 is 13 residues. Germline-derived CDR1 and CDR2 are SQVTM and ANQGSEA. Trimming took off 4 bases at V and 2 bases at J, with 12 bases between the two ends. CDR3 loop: CSVGTDVTYEQYF. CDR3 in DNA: TGCAGCGTTGGGACAGACGTTACCTACGAGCAGTACTTC.